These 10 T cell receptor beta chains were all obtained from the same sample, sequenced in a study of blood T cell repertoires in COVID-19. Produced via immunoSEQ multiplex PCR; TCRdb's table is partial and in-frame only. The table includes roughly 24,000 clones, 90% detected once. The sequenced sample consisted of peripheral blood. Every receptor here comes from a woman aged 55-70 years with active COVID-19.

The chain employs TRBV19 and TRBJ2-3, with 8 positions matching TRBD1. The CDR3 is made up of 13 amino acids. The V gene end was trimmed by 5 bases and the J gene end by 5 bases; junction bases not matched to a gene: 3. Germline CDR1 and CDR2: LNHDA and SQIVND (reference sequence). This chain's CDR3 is CASSQGAGDTQYF. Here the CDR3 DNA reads TGTGCCAGTAGTCAGGGGGCCGGAGATACGCAGTATTTT.

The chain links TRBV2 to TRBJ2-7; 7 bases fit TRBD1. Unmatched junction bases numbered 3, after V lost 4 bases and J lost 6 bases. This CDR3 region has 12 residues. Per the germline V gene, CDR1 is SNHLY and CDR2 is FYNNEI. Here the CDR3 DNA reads TGTGCCAGCAGTGTACAGGGGCCCGAGCAGTACTTC. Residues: CASSVQGPEQYF.

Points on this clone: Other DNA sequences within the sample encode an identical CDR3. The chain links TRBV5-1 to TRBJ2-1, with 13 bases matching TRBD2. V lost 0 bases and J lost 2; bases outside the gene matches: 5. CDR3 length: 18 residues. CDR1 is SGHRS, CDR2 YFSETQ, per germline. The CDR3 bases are TGCGCCAGCAGCTTGGCCGGACTAGCGGGAGTGCCCTACAATGAGCAGTTCTTC. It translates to CASSLAGLAGVPYNEQFF.

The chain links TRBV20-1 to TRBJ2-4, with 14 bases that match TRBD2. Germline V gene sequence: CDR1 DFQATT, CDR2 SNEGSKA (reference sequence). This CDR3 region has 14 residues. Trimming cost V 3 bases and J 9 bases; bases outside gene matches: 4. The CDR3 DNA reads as TGCAGTGCTAGTCGGACTAGCGGGAGGCTCATTCAGTACTTC. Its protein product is CSASRTSGRLIQYF.

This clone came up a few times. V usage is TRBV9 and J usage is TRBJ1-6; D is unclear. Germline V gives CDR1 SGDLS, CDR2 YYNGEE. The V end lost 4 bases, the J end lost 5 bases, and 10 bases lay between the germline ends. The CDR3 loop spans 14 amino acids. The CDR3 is CASSQVADNSPLHF. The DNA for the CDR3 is TGTGCCAGCAGCCAAGTGGCTGATAATTCACCCCTCCACTTT.

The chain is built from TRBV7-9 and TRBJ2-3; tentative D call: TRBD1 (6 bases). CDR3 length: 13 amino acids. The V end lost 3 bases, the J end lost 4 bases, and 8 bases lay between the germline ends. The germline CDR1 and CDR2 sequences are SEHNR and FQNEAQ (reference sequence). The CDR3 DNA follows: TGTGCCAGCAGCTTCAGGGGAGCAGATACGCAGTATTTT. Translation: CASSFRGADTQYF.

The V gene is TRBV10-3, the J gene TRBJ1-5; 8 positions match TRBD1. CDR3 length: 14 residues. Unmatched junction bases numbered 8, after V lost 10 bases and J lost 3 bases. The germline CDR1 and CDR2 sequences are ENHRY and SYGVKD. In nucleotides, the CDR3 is TGTGCCACCTCGGACAGGGCGGACAATCAGCCCCAGCATTTT. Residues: CATSDRADNQPQHF.

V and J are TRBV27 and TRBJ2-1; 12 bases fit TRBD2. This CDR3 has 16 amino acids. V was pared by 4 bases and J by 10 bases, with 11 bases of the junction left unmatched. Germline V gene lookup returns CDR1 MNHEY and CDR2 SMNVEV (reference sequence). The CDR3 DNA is TGTGCCAGCAGTTCCTCCCTAGCGGGAGGGCTCCGGGAGCAGTTCTTC. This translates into CASSSSLAGGLREQFF.

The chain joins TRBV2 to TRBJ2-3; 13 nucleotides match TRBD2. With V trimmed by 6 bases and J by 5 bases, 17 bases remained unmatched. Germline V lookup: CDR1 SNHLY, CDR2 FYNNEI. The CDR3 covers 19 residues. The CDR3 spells CASRTPGLAGWWEGDTQYF. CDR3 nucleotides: TGTGCCAGCAGAACTCCGGGACTAGCGGGATGGTGGGAAGGAGATACGCAGTATTTT.

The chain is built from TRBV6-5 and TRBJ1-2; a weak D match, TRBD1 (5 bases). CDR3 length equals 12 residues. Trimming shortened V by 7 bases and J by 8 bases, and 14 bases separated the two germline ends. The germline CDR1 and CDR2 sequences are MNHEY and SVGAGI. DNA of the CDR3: TGTGCCAGCACCCAAAGGGGAAGGGGCTACACCTTC. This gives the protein CASTQRGRGYTF.